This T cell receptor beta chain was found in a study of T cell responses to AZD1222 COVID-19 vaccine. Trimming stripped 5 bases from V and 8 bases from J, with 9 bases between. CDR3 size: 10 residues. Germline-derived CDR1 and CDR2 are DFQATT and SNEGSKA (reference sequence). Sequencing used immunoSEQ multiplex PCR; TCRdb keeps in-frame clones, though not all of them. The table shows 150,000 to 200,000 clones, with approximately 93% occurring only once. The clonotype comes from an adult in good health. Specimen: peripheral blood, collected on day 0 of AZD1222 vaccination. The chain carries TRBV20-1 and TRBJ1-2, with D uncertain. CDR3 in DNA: TGCAGTGCTCCGCATTGGGGCTACACCTTC. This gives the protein CSAPHWGYTF.